The 11 T cell receptor beta chains below come from one sample, sequenced in a study of cytomegalovirus exposure and HLA in healthy donors. The assay was immunoSEQ multiplex PCR, and TCRdb's table has in-frame clones only and misses some. This sample has 150,000 to 200,000 clones, with about 85% found just once. The specimen sequenced was PBMCs. The source is a man aged 25-45 years in good health and CMV-seropositive.

In the case of this clone: Other DNA sequences in the sample encode the same CDR3. The rearrangement uses TRBV7-3 and TRBJ1-6; D is ambiguous. Looked up from germline, CDR1 is SGHTA and CDR2 is FQGTGA. Deletions cut 4 bases from V and 5 bases from J, with 6 bases between. This CDR3 spans 13 amino acids. The CDR3 region is CASSSQNNSPLHF. The CDR3 nucleotides read TGTGCCAGCAGCTCCCAGAATAATTCACCCCTCCACTTT.

V usage is TRBV5-5 and J usage is TRBJ1-2, with D possibly TRBD1 on 6 matching bases. Germline lookup yields CDR1 SGHKS and CDR2 YYEKEE (reference sequence). The CDR3 totals 15 residues. Between the trimmed V and J ends, which lost 1 base and 5 bases, there was a span of 15 bases. The CDR3 loop is CASSLYRELRYGYTF. The CDR3 bases are TGTGCCAGCAGCTTGTACAGGGAACTTAGGTATGGCTACACCTTC. Combining the CDR3 with reference TRBV5-5 and TRBJ1-2 gives the whole variable domain DAGVTQSPTHLIKTRGQQVTLRCSPISGHKSVSWYQQVLGQGPQFIFQYYEKEERGRGNFPDRFSARQFPNYSSELNVNALLLGDSALYLCASSLYRELRYGYTFGSGTRLTVV.

The rearrangement uses TRBV14 and TRBJ1-2, with D possibly matching TRBD1 (5 bases). CDR1 is SGHDN and CDR2 is FVKESK in the germline V gene. V was cut by 2 bases and J by 3 bases, with 13 bases left in between. CDR3 length: 15 amino acids. The CDR3 region has the DNA TGTGCCAGCAGCCAAAATCTAGGGGTGGACTATGGCTACACCTTC. Its protein product is CASSQNLGVDYGYTF.

The chain employs TRBV7-6 and TRBJ1-1; a weak D match, TRBD1 (5 bases). This CDR3 contains 16 residues. Germline values: CDR1 SGHVS, CDR2 FNYEAQ. Trimming removed 5 bases from V and 1 base from J, with 17 bases in between. The CDR3 nucleotides read TGTGCCAGCAGCCAAGGGACTCACATAGGGAACACTGAAGCTTTCTTT. It encodes CASSQGTHIGNTEAFF.

The genes are TRBV15 and TRBJ1-5; 7 nucleotides match TRBD1. Germline V gene sequence: CDR1 LNHNV, CDR2 YYDKDF (reference sequence). J gave up 0 bases and V 5 bases, and 4 bases lay outside the gene matches. The length of the CDR3 is 15 residues. The CDR3 nucleotides are TGTGCCACCAGCGCATACAGGGGTAGCAATCAGCCCCAGCATTTT. This gives the protein CATSAYRGSNQPQHF.

V usage is TRBV6-5 and J usage is TRBJ1-1; no definite D call. V was cut by 6 bases and J by 7 bases, with 9 bases left in between. Germline V gene lookup returns CDR1 MNHEY and CDR2 SVGAGI. The CDR3 loop spans 11 amino acids. In DNA, the CDR3 is TGTGCCAGCAGCCTGCGCGGTGAAGCTTTCTTT. Translating gives CASSLRGEAFF.

The chain employs TRBV10-1 and TRBJ2-1, with a weak D call TRBD2 (7 bases). V lost 6 bases to trimming and J lost 9 bases, with 15 bases between them. Germline CDR1 reads WNHNN; CDR2 reads SYGVQD (reference sequence). The CDR3 sequence is 13 residues long. CDR3 residues: CASRGGRVPEQFF. The DNA for the CDR3 is TGCGCCAGCAGGGGGGGGCGGGTTCCTGAGCAGTTCTTC.

J is TRBJ1-5 and V is TRBV6-5; the D is unclear. The CDR3 consists of 14 residues. Germline V lookup: CDR1 MNHEY, CDR2 SVGAGI. Trimming cost V 3 bases and J 2 bases, with 8 bases left between them. CDR3 bases: TGTGCCAGCAGTTATTGGAGTCGCAATCAGCCCCAGCATTTT. Its translation is CASSYWSRNQPQHF.

The chain links TRBV30 to TRBJ1-5; D is unclear. This CDR3 region has 14 residues. The germline V and J ends were trimmed by 3 bases and 7 bases, with 16 bases remaining between them. The germline gives CDR1 GTSNPN, CDR2 SVGIG (reference sequence). The CDR3 loop is CAWSPAAVGQPQHF. The CDR3 nucleotides are TGTGCCTGGAGCCCCGCGGCGGTCGGGCAGCCCCAGCATTTT.

The chain is built from TRBV2 and TRBJ2-7, with a tentative D call TRBD1 (5 bases). Germline lookup yields CDR1 SNHLY and CDR2 FYNNEI. The length of the CDR3 is 11 residues. V shed 7 bases and J shed 2 bases, with 6 bases lying between them. CDR3 amino acids: CASTQAYEQYF. DNA for the CDR3: TGTGCCAGCACACAGGCCTACGAGCAGTACTTC.

This chain joins TRBV25-1 and TRBJ2-3; 7 nucleotides match TRBD2. The CDR3 totals 13 residues. Trimming at V came to 1 base and at J to 5 bases, leaving 0 bases not matched to a gene. CDR1 MGHDK and CDR2 SYGVNS come from the germline V gene. The CDR3 sequence is CASSESGGDTQYF. The CDR3 nucleotides read TGTGCCAGCAGTGAATCGGGGGGAGATACGCAGTATTTT.